This T cell receptor (beta chain) was retrieved from a study of long-term antiretroviral therapy in people with HIV. Across the study: Collection dates of the earliest samples fall about a decade before the 2015 immediate-ART recommendation. Study findings and constraints: Clones that expanded before ART (that is, prior to treatment) dominated the repertoire at all time points. ART-treated samples gained diversity yet remained below transplant donor controls.

Amounts of about 0.9-11 million cryopreserved PBMC were held in the samples before DNA extraction. The CDR3 runs 13 residues. J was trimmed by 3 bases and V by 5 bases; bases with no gene match: 2. In germline, CDR1 is MNHNS, CDR2 SASEGT. Comment on this clone: Its matching antigen is unknown.

Sequencing relied on immunoSEQ assay v3.0, run at survey level. Sequencing used immunoSEQ multiplex PCR; TCRdb keeps in-frame clones, though not all of them. The data contain around 27,000 clones, about 85% of them seen just once; the ten biggest clones take up 7.5% to 10%. The genes are TRBV6-1 and TRBJ2-7, with TRBD1 matching 9 bases. This specimen was unsorted PBMCs, taken 3 years after starting antiretroviral therapy. This receptor was taken from a man in his forties with HIV. CDR3 sequence: CASSQTGGYEQYF. In DNA, the CDR3 is TGTGCCAGCAGTCAGACAGGGGGCTACGAGCAGTACTTC.